Listed here are 2 T cell receptor beta chains from one sample, sequenced in a study of T cells and Merkel cell carcinoma outcomes. Assay used: immunoSEQ multiplex PCR; TCRdb lists only in-frame clones, some missing. The table has 15,000 to 16,000 clones, roughly four fifths seen once. The sequenced sample consisted of tumor tissue from Merkel cell carcinoma. All receptors come from a human donor with Merkel cell carcinoma.

The chain recombines TRBV6-5 with TRBJ2-4, with 8 bases aligning to TRBD1. The V gene end was trimmed by 5 bases and the J gene end by 7 bases; junction bases not matched to a gene: 4. The CDR3 sequence is 13 residues long. Germline assignment: CDR1 MNHEY and CDR2 SVGAGI. CDR3 sequence: CASSQDRVNIQYF. The CDR3 DNA reads as TGTGCCAGCAGTCAGGACAGGGTTAACATTCAGTACTTC.

V and J are TRBV7-2 and TRBJ1-5, with 7 bases aligning to TRBD1. Germline trimming cut 5 bases from V and 2 bases from J; bases unmatched to any gene: 9. The CDR3 loop spans 16 amino acids. From germline, CDR1 is SGHTA and CDR2 FQGNSA. CDR3 coding DNA: TGTGCCAGCAGCACCCTCCAGGGGGTAGGCAATCAGCCCCAGCATTTT. Residues: CASSTLQGVGNQPQHF.